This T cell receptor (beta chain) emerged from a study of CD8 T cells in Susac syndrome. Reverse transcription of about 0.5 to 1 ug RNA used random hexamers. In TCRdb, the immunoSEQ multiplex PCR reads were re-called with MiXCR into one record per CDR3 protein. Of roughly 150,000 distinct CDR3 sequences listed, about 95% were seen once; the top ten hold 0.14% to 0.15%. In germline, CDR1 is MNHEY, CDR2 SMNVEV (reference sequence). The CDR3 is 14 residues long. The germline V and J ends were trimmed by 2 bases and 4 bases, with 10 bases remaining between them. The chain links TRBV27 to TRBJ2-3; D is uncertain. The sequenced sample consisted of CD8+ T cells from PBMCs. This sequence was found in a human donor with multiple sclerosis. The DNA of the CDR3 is TGTGCCAGCAGTTTAACTCGGGCGGCAGATACGCAGTATTTT. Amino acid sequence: CASSLTRAADTQYF.